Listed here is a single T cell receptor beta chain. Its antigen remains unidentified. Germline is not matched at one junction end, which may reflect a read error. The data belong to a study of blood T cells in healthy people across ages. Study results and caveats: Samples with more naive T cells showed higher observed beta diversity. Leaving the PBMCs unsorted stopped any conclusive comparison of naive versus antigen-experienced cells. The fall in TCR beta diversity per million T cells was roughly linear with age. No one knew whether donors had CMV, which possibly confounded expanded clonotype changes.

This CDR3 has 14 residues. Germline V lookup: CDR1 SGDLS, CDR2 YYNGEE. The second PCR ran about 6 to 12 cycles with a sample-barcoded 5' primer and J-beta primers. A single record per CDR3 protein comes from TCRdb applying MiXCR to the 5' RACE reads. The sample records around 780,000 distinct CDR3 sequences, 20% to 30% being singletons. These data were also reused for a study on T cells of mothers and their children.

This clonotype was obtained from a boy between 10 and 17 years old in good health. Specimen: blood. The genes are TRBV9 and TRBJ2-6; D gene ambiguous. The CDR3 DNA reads TGTGCCGGCAGCCCGGCCTCTGGGGCCAACGTCCTGACTTTC. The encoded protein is CAGSPASGANVLTF. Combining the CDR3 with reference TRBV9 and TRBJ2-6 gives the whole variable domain DSGVTQTPKHLITATGQRVTLRCSPRSGDLSVYWYQQSLDQGLQFLIQYYNGEERAKGNILERFSAQQFPDLHSELNLSSLELGDSALYFCAGSPASGANVLTFGAGSRLTVL.